This T cell receptor beta chain was identified in a study of T-cell memory formation after mild COVID-19. Via MiXCR, TCRdb re-called the 5' RACE reads, giving one row per CDR3 protein. The sample contains 250,000 to 300,000 distinct CDR3 sequences, 15% to 20% of which appear only once. Per the germline V gene, CDR1 is SGHVS and CDR2 is FQNEAQ. The junction had 12 bases not matched to a gene; V was cut back by 6 bases and J by 7 bases. CDR3 length: 16 residues. This clonotype originated in a man aged 18 to 29 who had mild COVID-19 (a few samples of this study predate the infection). Cell type and time point are not known. Sequencing input: PBMCs or a T cell subset sorted from them (not recorded which). The V and J genes are TRBV7-8 and TRBJ2-5; 12 nucleotides line up with TRBD2. CDR3 loop: CASSLSASGGARTQYF. CDR3 in DNA: TGTGCCAGCAGTCTTAGTGCTAGCGGGGGGGCCAGGACCCAGTACTTC.